Listed below are T cell receptor beta chains from one sample, sequenced in a study of T cell repertoires in cytomegalovirus infection. Their cognate antigens are unknown. One entry per CDR3 protein, called by TCRdb with MiXCR from the reads. The table records under 300,000 distinct CDR3 sequences, roughly 21% of them present only once. The sequences come from cultured PBMCs, collected from culture after CMV antigen stimulation. These receptors were taken from a human donor in good health (CMV status not recorded). Some clones in this sample may be carry-over from other donors' samples. Both conserved end residues are part of each CDR3. The order of the fields is CDR3 protein, J gene, V gene.

CDR3aa: CASSDIGGLNTEAFF
j_gene: TRBJ1-1
v_gene: TRBV25-1

CDR3aa: CASSPGQLETQYF
j_gene: TRBJ2-5
v_gene: TRBV7-6

CDR3aa: CASSLDGTAYEKLFF
j_gene: TRBJ1-4
v_gene: TRBV7-2

CDR3aa: CASSSSRDRFYGYTF
j_gene: TRBJ1-2
v_gene: TRBV7-8

CDR3aa: CASSADFAGGYEQYF
j_gene: TRBJ2-7
v_gene: TRBV7-2

CDR3aa: CASSLGSSPYEQYF
j_gene: TRBJ2-7
v_gene: TRBV28

CDR3aa: CSVQAGVVGELFF
j_gene: TRBJ2-2
v_gene: TRBV29-1

CDR3aa: CASSLGEAGTQYF
j_gene: TRBJ2-5
v_gene: TRBV7-2

CDR3aa: CASSLDTDTEAFF
j_gene: TRBJ1-1
v_gene: TRBV12-3/TRBV12-4

CDR3aa: CASSLDSSGSTDTQYF
j_gene: TRBJ2-3
v_gene: TRBV7-2

CDR3aa: CASSGGTYTDTQYF
j_gene: TRBJ2-3
v_gene: TRBV2

CDR3aa: CASSLVRENEQFF
j_gene: TRBJ2-1
v_gene: TRBV7-2

CDR3aa: CATSDLTASYGYTF
j_gene: TRBJ1-2
v_gene: TRBV24-1

CDR3aa: CASIQQGRNTEAFF
j_gene: TRBJ1-1
v_gene: TRBV7-9

CDR3aa: CASSIVGLAGTYNEQFF
j_gene: TRBJ2-1
v_gene: TRBV19

CDR3aa: CASSGQGSGELFF
j_gene: TRBJ2-2
v_gene: TRBV5-4

CDR3aa: CASNLIWRANYGYTF
j_gene: TRBJ1-2
v_gene: TRBV28

CDR3aa: CASSFSGGNNEQFF
j_gene: TRBJ2-1
v_gene: TRBV7-9

CDR3aa: CASSLERFGRLTNTF
j_gene: TRBJ1-2
v_gene: TRBV7-2

CDR3aa: CASSSRDRGRGGANVLTF
j_gene: TRBJ2-6
v_gene: TRBV7-2

CDR3aa: CASGRTSYEQYF
j_gene: TRBJ2-7
v_gene: TRBV6-2/TRBV6-3

CDR3aa: CASSLLAYNEQFF
j_gene: TRBJ2-1
v_gene: TRBV7-2

CDR3aa: CSARGWTGGGYGYTF
j_gene: TRBJ1-2
v_gene: TRBV20-1

CDR3aa: CASSSGLAGVNEQFF
j_gene: TRBJ2-1
v_gene: TRBV7-9